This TCR beta chain was sequenced in a study of shared clonotypes between healthy human individuals. As originally analysed: Quality scores were absent from the junction-only immunoSEQ sequences, so filtering differed. Profiling relied on immunoSEQ multiplex PCR, and the TCRdb table lists in-frame clones only, not all of them. The V and J calls and clone size are taken from that table; D and trimming were inferred from the DNA. Of more than 2 million clones in the sample, 93% were seen once. This CDR3 has 18 amino acids. V gave up 3 bases and J gave up 0 bases, with 19 bases separating them. The V gene's germline CDR1 is MNHNS and CDR2 SASEGT. Selected positively for CCR7 and CD45RO-negative, naive CD8 cells excluded terminally differentiated effector memory CD45RA+ cells. The donor population consisted of healthy HIV-negative adults with no recent acute infections or vaccinations.

The chain joins TRBV6-1 to TRBJ2-3; D is undetermined. This receptor was obtained from a man between 18 and 35 years old in good health. Some clones in this sample may be carry-over from other donors' samples. Sequenced input: naive CD8+ T cells from PBMCs. DNA for the CDR3: TGTGCCAGCAGTGATCTATCGGTGGCTTATACTAGCACAGATACGCAGTATTTT. Translated: CASSDLSVAYTSTDTQYF.